The clone carrying this T cell receptor (beta chain) was counted a few times. Its specificity is unknown. The authors isolated CD4+ T cells after approximately 9 days of culture. Confirmation by PCR established that the person had SARS-CoV-2 infection between March and December 2020. Participants were vaccinated with two doses of either the BNT162b2 or mRNA-1273 vaccine. On day 3 and again on day 7, half the medium was replaced with IL-2 medium. Method: immunoSEQ multiplex PCR; TCRdb's copy keeps in-frame clones and lacks some. The table includes under 40,000 clones, around 74% detected once. The sample belongs to a study of vaccination effects on CD4 cells after COVID-19. Across the study: Viral peptide pool expansion of antigen-specific CD4+ T cells preceded sequencing in the ViraFEST assay.

The germline gives CDR1 ENHRY, CDR2 SYGVKD. The V end was cut by 4 bases, the J end by 3 bases, with 6 bases between. CDR3 length equals 13 residues. The TCR was taken from a human donor who had a prior SARS-CoV-2 infection. The chain is built from TRBV10-3 and TRBJ1-4; D call uncertain. The starting material was CD4+ T cells from PBMCs cultured without peptide, obtained after COVID-19 vaccination. This CDR3 is CAISVIPNEKLFF. DNA of the CDR3: TGTGCCATCAGTGTAATACCTAATGAAAAACTGTTTTTT.